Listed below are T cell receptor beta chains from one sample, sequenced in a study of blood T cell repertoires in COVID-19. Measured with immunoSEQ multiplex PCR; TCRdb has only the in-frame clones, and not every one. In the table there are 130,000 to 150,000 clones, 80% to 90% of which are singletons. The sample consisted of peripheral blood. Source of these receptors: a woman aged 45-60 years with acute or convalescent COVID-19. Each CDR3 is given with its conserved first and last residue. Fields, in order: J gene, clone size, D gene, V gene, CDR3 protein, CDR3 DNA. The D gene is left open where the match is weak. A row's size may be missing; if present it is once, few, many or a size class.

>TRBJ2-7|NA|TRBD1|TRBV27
CASSLGDPRTGGYEQYF
TGTGCCAGCAGTTTAGGGGATCCACGGACAGGAGGTTACGAGCAGTACTTC
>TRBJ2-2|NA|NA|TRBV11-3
CASSPRFTGELFF
TGTGCCAGCAGCCCCCGTTTCACCGGGGAGCTGTTTTTT
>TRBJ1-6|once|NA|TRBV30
CAWSVKYNNSPLHF
TGTGCCTGGAGTGTAAAATACAATAATTCACCCCTCCACTTT
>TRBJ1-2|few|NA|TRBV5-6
CASSLGSNYGYTF
TGTGCCAGCAGCTTGGGTTCGAACTATGGCTACACCTTC
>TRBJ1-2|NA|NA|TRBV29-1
CSALDIYGYTF
TGCAGCGCCCTAGATATCTATGGCTACACCTTC
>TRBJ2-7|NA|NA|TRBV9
CASSLRLVPNEQYF
TGTGCCAGCAGCTTGAGACTAGTCCCCAACGAGCAGTACTTC
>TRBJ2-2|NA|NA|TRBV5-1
CASSPGALGGGELFF
TGCGCCAGCAGCCCCGGGGCTCTCGGGGGCGGGGAGCTGTTTTTT
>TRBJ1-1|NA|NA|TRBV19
CASSIEGLKTEAFF
TGTGCCAGTAGTATAGAGGGACTGAAGACTGAAGCTTTCTTT
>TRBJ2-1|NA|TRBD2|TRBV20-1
CSASGLAGEDYNEQFF
TGCAGTGCTAGTGGACTAGCGGGAGAGGACTACAATGAGCAGTTCTTC
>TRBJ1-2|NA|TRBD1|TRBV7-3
CASSLNQGAGGYTF
TGTGCCAGCAGCTTAAACCAGGGGGCCGGTGGCTACACCTTC
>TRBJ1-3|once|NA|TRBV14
CASSPGGRYSGNTIYF
TGTGCCAGCAGCCCCGGGGGACGCTACTCTGGAAACACCATATATTTT
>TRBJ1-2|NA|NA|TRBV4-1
CASSQDPARVGYTF
TGCGCCAGCAGCCAAGACCCGGCCAGGGTCGGCTACACCTTC
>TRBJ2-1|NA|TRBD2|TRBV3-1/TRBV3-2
CASSQWGAGSYNEQFF
TGTGCCAGCAGCCAATGGGGAGCGGGGTCCTACAATGAGCAGTTCTTC
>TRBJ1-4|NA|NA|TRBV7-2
CASSQFSGNEKLFF
TGTGCCAGCAGCCAATTTTCCGGTAATGAAAAACTGTTTTTT
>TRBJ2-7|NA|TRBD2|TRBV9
CASSPSGTSGSYEQYF
TGTGCCAGCAGCCCAAGTGGGACTAGCGGGTCCTACGAGCAGTACTTC
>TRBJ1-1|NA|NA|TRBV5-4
CASSLGGGYTEAFF
TGTGCCAGCAGCTTGGGCGGGGGTTACACTGAAGCTTTCTTT
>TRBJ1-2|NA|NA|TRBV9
CASSLLTPGTSGGYTF
TGTGCCAGCAGCCTCCTAACCCCAGGGACATCTGGTGGCTACACCTTC
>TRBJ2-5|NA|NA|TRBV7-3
CASSLQGLPTETQYF
TGTGCCAGCAGCTTACAGGGATTGCCCACCGAGACCCAGTACTTC
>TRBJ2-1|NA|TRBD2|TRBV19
CASSLAGGFDEQFF
TGTGCCAGTAGTTTAGCGGGGGGCTTTGATGAGCAGTTCTTC
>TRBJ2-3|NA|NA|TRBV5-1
CASSIPQGITDTQYF
TGCGCCAGCAGCATACCCCAGGGTATCACAGATACGCAGTATTTT
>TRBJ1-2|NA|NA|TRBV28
CASSYGELLNYGYTF
TGTGCCAGCAGTTACGGGGAACTTTTGAACTATGGCTACACCTTC
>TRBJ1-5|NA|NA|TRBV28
CASSLPKWAINSNQPQHF
TGTGCCAGCAGTTTACCGAAATGGGCCATTAATAGCAATCAGCCCCAGCATTTT